These 5 T cell receptor beta chains were all obtained from the same sample, sequenced in a study of T and B cells in COVID-19 patients. Multiplex PCR with BIOMED2 TRB-A/B primer pools amplified TRB rearrangements. TCRdb ran MiXCR on the multiplex PCR reads and lists one entry per CDR3 protein. This sample yields several thousand distinct CDR3 sequences, of which 25% to 30% are seen a single time; 5.4% belongs to the top ten. From blood, about 250-500 ng of genomic DNA served as TRB template. The sequenced material came from blood. Receptor source: a human donor with active COVID-19.

This clonotype was observed a few times. The chain employs TRBV5-1 and TRBJ2-1; tentatively, D is TRBD2 (5 bases). This CDR3 spans 14 amino acids. The V gene lost 0 bases and the J gene lost 15 bases, with 19 bases spanning the gap. The germline V gene has CDR1 SGHRS and CDR2 YFSETQ. DNA of the CDR3: TGCGCCAGCAGCTTGGAGGGTGGGGATAGCGCCCCGTTCTTC. Amino acid sequence: CASSLEGGDSAPFF.

On this clonotype itself: Just one base apart from a much larger clone, this may be a read error. The chain couples TRBV13 to TRBJ1-3; D remains ambiguous. The germline gives CDR1 PRHDT, CDR2 FYEKMQ (reference sequence). V lost 6 bases to trimming and J lost 7 bases, with 13 bases between them. The CDR3 consists of 13 residues. The CDR3 sequence is CASSGYLTNTIYF. The CDR3 nucleotides read TGTGCCAGCAGTGGGTACCTTACCAACACCATATATTTT.

A few counts support this clonotype. The chain links TRBV11-1 to TRBJ2-1; D is possibly TRBD1 or TRBD2 (6 bases each). CDR3 length: 15 amino acids. The V and J ends lost 2 bases and 4 bases respectively, with 12 bases between them. The V gene's germline CDR1 is SGHAT and CDR2 FQDESV (reference sequence). CDR3 region: CASSLLRGGYNEQFF. The CDR3 DNA sequence: TGTGCCAGCAGCTTATTGAGAGGGGGGTACAATGAGCAGTTCTTC.

By share, this clonotype counts as medium-sized (0.01 to 0.1%). The chain recombines TRBV19 with TRBJ2-7, with TRBD2 matching 9 bases. J gave up 6 bases and V 7 bases, and 7 bases lay outside the gene matches. This CDR3 has 13 amino acids. Germline V gives CDR1 LNHDA, CDR2 SQIVND (reference sequence). The CDR3 coding sequence is TGTGCCAGTAAGGCTAGCGGGACCATCGAGCAGTACTTC. The encoded protein is CASKASGTIEQYF.

Of note for this clonotype: One junction end disagrees with the germline gene, perhaps due to a read error. The genes are TRBV24-1 and TRBJ2-7, with TRBD1 as a possible D gene (6 bases). The CDR3 length is 13 residues. Germline CDR1 and CDR2: KGHDR and SFDVKD. The CDR3 reads CAASDPTGMEQYF. CDR3 nucleotide sequence: TGTGCCGCCAGTGATCCCACAGGGATGGAGCAGTACTTC.